This T cell receptor beta chain was sequenced during a study of T cells in Graves' hyperthyroidism and ophthalmopathy. This clonotype was seen a few times. The germline V and J ends were trimmed by 4 bases and 0 bases, with 13 bases remaining between them. Germline lookup yields CDR1 GTSNPN and CDR2 SVGIG (reference sequence). The length of the CDR3 is 15 residues. The TCR beta CDR3 regions underwent amplification using RNA transcripts as the source. The TCR CDR3 first-round RT-PCR relied on the HTBI primer set. TCRdb independently ran MiXCR on the multiplex PCR reads; one entry per CDR3 protein. The repertoire has 370,000 or so distinct CDR3 sequences, more than 20% of them found once; the top ten carry around 67%. Hyperthyroidism had been newly diagnosed in patients aged 18 to 65, and its duration was under 2 months.

The sample taken for sequencing was blood. This TCR derives from a man aged 45-65 years with Graves' hyperthyroidism. The rearrangement links TRBV30 to TRBJ2-1; either TRBD1 or TRBD2 may supply D (5 bases each). CDR3 sequence reads: CAWKPGPYSYNEQFF. DNA of the CDR3: TGTGCCTGGAAACCGGGACCCTACTCCTACAATGAGCAGTTCTTC.